The 17 T cell receptor beta chains below were found in one sample sequenced in a study of shared clonotypes between healthy human individuals (dated by TCRdb to the early 2020s). CD8 naive samples consisted of CD45RO-negative cells that were positively selected for CCR7, yielding a CD45RA+CCR7+ population without TemRA cells. Libraries were built with the immunoSEQ multiplex PCR assay. As stored in TCRdb, this immuneACCESS dataset retains in-frame rearrangements with V and J assigned. A fraction of the clones does not appear; measured against another copy, unresolved V genes explain less than half of the discrepancy, and the remainder lacks a known reason. This sample lists hundreds of thousands of clones; about 91% were detected once. The ten largest clones take up 20% to 25% of the sample. Sequenced sample: naive CD8+ T cells sorted from blood. Taken with the paper, the label for cell subset or site translates to: CD45RA+CCR7+. The receptor set was obtained from a man aged 25-45 years in good health.

This clone was seen once. The same CDR3 is also encoded by other DNA sequences in this sample. This CDR3 is CASSLHGDEQYF. In DNA form, the CDR3 reads TGTGCCAGCAGTCTACACGGGGACGAGCAGTACTTC. This sequence joins TRBV27 and TRBJ2-7; weak D call: TRBD2 (5 bases). V was clipped by 5 bases and J by 5 bases, with 10 bases between them. Germline CDR1 and CDR2: MNHEY and SMNVEV (reference sequence). This CDR3 is built from 12 residues.

This clone was seen only once. The V gene is TRBV7-2, the J gene TRBJ2-1; no reliable D call. Deletions cut 5 bases from V and 4 bases from J, with 15 bases between. The CDR3 loop spans 15 amino acids. Per the germline V gene, CDR1 is SGHTA and CDR2 is FQGNSA. CDR3 coding DNA: TGTGCCAGCAGCCCCGCTAGATCCTCTTACAATGAGCAGTTCTTC. Its protein product is CASSPARSSYNEQFF. The full variable domain, in which reference TRBV7-2 and TRBJ2-1 provide the parts outside the CDR3, is GAGVSQSPSNKVTEKGKDVELRCDPISGHTALYWYRQSLGQGLEFLIYFQGNSAPDKSGLPSDRFSAERTGGSVSTLTIQRTQQEDSAVYLCASSPARSSYNEQFFGPGTRLTVL.

The chain joins TRBV30 to TRBJ2-2, with D uncertain. The CDR3 extends over 13 amino acids. V was cut by 4 bases and J by 6 bases, with 12 bases left in between. The germline V gene has CDR1 GTSNPN and CDR2 SVGIG (reference sequence). CDR3 in amino acids: CAWTRGFAGELFF. The CDR3 coding sequence is TGTGCCTGGACTAGAGGTTTCGCCGGGGAGCTGTTTTTT. Variable domain in full (rest from reference TRBV30 and TRBJ2-2): SQTIHQWPATLVQPVGSPLSLECTVEGTSNPNLYWYRQAAGRGLQLLFYSVGIGQISSEVPQNLSASRPQDRQFILSSKKLLLSDSGFYLCAWTRGFAGELFFGEGSRLTVL.

The rearrangement joins TRBV27 to TRBJ2-7; D unresolved. Trimming removed 5 bases at V and 4 bases at J, with 15 bases between. The length of the CDR3 is 14 residues. CDR1 is MNHEY and CDR2 is SMNVEV in the germline V gene (reference sequence). The CDR3 DNA is TGTGCCAGCAGTGGCCCTGTCGATCGATACGAGCAGTACTTC. This gives the protein CASSGPVDRYEQYF.

The chain recombines TRBV21-1 with TRBJ2-7; the table calls TRBD2, which could not be checked here. TRBV21-1 is noted as a pseudogene. The CDR3 spans 17 residues. The CDR3 is CASSTPPGLQTRREQYF. CDR3 DNA sequence: TGTGCCAGCAGTACCCCTCCCGGACTGCAAACTAGGCGAGAGCAGTACTTC.

The CDR3 sequence is CASGGGQTNTEAFF. DNA of the CDR3: TGTGCCAGCGGGGGAGGACAGACCAACACTGAAGCTTTCTTT. The V and J genes are TRBV7-8 and TRBJ1-1; D is possibly TRBD1 (6 bases). Germline-derived CDR1 and CDR2 are SGHVS and FQNEAQ. The CDR3 consists of 14 residues. With 8 bases removed from V and 2 bases from J, the gap between germline ends came to 15 bases.

As to this clone: A read error may account for a junction end that differs from germline. Other DNA sequences in the sample encode the same CDR3. This chain joins TRBV7-9 and TRBJ2-7, with TRBD2 matching 12 bases. The CDR3 sequence is 17 residues long. Germline V gene lookup returns CDR1 SEHNR and CDR2 FQNEAQ (reference sequence). The CDR3 reads CASSLVASGRGIHEQYF. The CDR3 DNA is TGTGCTAGCAGCTTAGTAGCTAGCGGGAGGGGAATCCACGAGCAGTACTTC.

This clone was detected once. The rearrangement links TRBV4-2 to TRBJ2-1, with 9 bases matching TRBD2. V shed 4 bases and J 1 base; nucleotides not matched to a gene: 8. This CDR3 has 17 residues. Per the germline V gene, CDR1 is LGHNA and CDR2 is YNFKEQ. The CDR3 sequence: CASSPSTSGGSYNEQFF. The CDR3 DNA is TGTGCCAGCAGCCCATCGACTAGCGGAGGTTCCTACAATGAGCAGTTCTTC.

The chain links TRBV11-2 to TRBJ2-2, with 8 bases lining up with TRBD2. The V gene's germline CDR1 is SGHAT and CDR2 FQNNGV. The CDR3 is 15 amino acids. V was clipped by 1 base and J by 4 bases; unmatched bases: 2. This chain's CDR3 is CASSLVAGTTGELFF. The CDR3 region has the DNA TGTGCCAGCAGCTTAGTAGCGGGAACCACCGGGGAGCTGTTTTTT.

CDR3 in DNA: TGTGCCAGCAGTTCCGGGCGGGAGGGTCCAAATGAGCAGTTCTTC. It specifies CASSSGREGPNEQFF. The genes are TRBV27 and TRBJ2-1, with TRBD2 matching 9 bases. Germline V gene lookup returns CDR1 MNHEY and CDR2 SMNVEV (reference sequence). The V gene end was trimmed by 4 bases and the J gene end by 7 bases; junction bases not matched to a gene: 8. CDR3 length equals 15 residues.

The chain has TRBV4-1 and TRBJ2-1; D gene ambiguous. The CDR3 totals 14 residues. Trimming stripped 1 base from V and 7 bases from J, with 11 bases between. The germline CDR1 and CDR2 sequences are MGHRA and YSYEKL. Here the CDR3 reads CASSQVTQKNEQFF. The CDR3 coding sequence is TGCGCCAGCAGCCAAGTTACGCAGAAGAATGAGCAGTTCTTC.

This clone has just one count. The same CDR3 can be traced to other DNA sequences in this sample. This rearrangement joins TRBV7-9 to TRBJ1-1; D not resolved. The CDR3 spans 14 residues. Between the trimmed V and J ends, which lost 1 base and 0 bases, there was a span of 6 bases. Germline loops: CDR1 SEHNR, CDR2 FQNEAQ (reference sequence). CDR3 in amino acids: CASSLDSMNTEAFF. CDR3 nucleotides: TGTGCCAGCAGCTTAGACAGCATGAACACTGAAGCTTTCTTT.

This chain links TRBV6-6 with TRBJ2-1; the D gene is possibly TRBD2 (6 bases). This CDR3 is 16 amino acids long. The V end lost 0 bases, the J end lost 7 bases, and 16 bases lay between the germline ends. CDR1 is MNHNY, CDR2 SVGAGI, per germline (reference sequence). CDR3 in DNA: TGTGCCAGCAGTTACTCTAATATGGAGGGCCTAAATGAGCAGTTCTTC. The encoded protein is CASSYSNMEGLNEQFF.

The rearrangement uses TRBV7-9 and TRBJ2-3, with no clear D. This CDR3 spans 13 amino acids. Trimming took 8 bases from V and 2 from J, leaving 11 bases between them. Per the germline V gene, CDR1 is SEHNR and CDR2 is FQNEAQ (reference sequence). CDR3 residues: CASRSGATDTQYF. The DNA of the CDR3 is TGTGCCAGCCGGTCCGGCGCCACAGATACGCAGTATTTT.

This chain connects TRBV7-9 to TRBJ2-4, with 8 bases identical to TRBD1. The V gene end was trimmed by 3 bases and the J gene end by 6 bases; junction bases not matched to a gene: 13. The germline CDR1 and CDR2 sequences are SEHNR and FQNEAQ (reference sequence). The CDR3 is 17 amino acids. CDR3 nucleotide sequence: TGTGCCAGCAGCTTGGGAGAAGCGAGCGACAGGGGAAACATTCAGTACTTC. This codes for CASSLGEASDRGNIQYF.

The J gene is TRBJ1-2, the V gene TRBV7-3, with a weak D call TRBD1 (5 bases). The CDR3 has 18 amino acids. CDR1 SGHTA and CDR2 FQGTGA come from the germline V gene. V was trimmed by 5 bases and J by 3 bases, leaving 25 bases between them. The CDR3 DNA sequence: TGTGCCAGCAGCCCCCGACCAGGCGGGGGGTTGGGCGACTATGGCTACACCTTC. Translation: CASSPRPGGGLGDYGYTF.

This chain links TRBV15 with TRBJ2-7; D ambiguous. V shed 3 bases and J shed 0 bases, with 12 bases lying between them. The germline gives CDR1 LNHNV, CDR2 YYDKDF (reference sequence). This CDR3 comprises 15 residues. The CDR3 loop reads CATSRAQIYSYEQYF. In DNA, the CDR3 is TGTGCCACCAGCAGGGCACAAATTTACTCCTACGAGCAGTACTTC.